Presented here are 11 T cell receptor beta chains from one specimen sequenced in a study of CD8 T cells in ankylosing spondylitis. Each CDR3 protein is one row after TCRdb ran MiXCR on the 5' RACE reads. The sample lists fewer than 130,000 distinct CDR3 sequences; less than 25% were seen once. Sequenced material: synovial fluid, either unsorted or a sorted T cell fraction (not recorded which). The receptor set was obtained from a male donor with ankylosing spondylitis.

The chain links TRBV15 to TRBJ1-5; D unresolved. This CDR3 spans 15 amino acids. Germline loops: CDR1 LNHNV, CDR2 YYDKDF (reference sequence). With 3 bases removed from V and 4 bases from J, the gap between germline ends came to 13 bases. Here the CDR3 DNA reads TGTGCCACCAGCAGGGATGTGACGGCTAATCAGCCCCAGCATTTT. Amino acid sequence: CATSRDVTANQPQHF.

At least ten counts were recorded for this clonotype. The chain employs TRBV4-1 and TRBJ1-5; D not resolved. V lost 0 bases, J lost 9 bases, and 9 bases lay in between. The germline V gene has CDR1 MGHRA and CDR2 YSYEKL. The length of the CDR3 is 13 residues. As DNA, the CDR3 is TGCGCCAGCAGCCAAGAATTGAGGCGGCCCCAGCATTTT. It yields the protein CASSQELRRPQHF.

This clonotype has more than one count but fewer than ten. V is TRBV3-1 and J is TRBJ1-1; D remains unclear. The CDR3 loop spans 16 amino acids. V lost 3 bases and J lost 1, with 15 bases in between. CDR1 is LGHDT and CDR2 is YNNKEL in the germline V gene (reference sequence). The chain's CDR3 is CASSHQFRVPNTEAFF. The CDR3 DNA follows: TGTGCCAGCAGCCACCAGTTCCGGGTCCCGAACACTGAAGCTTTCTTT.

The sample holds one count of this clonotype. The chain couples TRBV29-1 to TRBJ2-1, with 13 bases lining up with TRBD2. CDR3 length equals 18 residues. Germline-derived CDR1 and CDR2 are SQVTM and ANQGSEA. The V and J ends lost 5 bases and 1 base, in that order; junction bases with no gene match: 11. Written as DNA, the CDR3 is TGCAGCGTTAAGGGACTAGCGGGATATATTGGGTCCTACAATGAGCAGTTCTTC. Translated: CSVKGLAGYIGSYNEQFF.

This clonotype turned up a few times. The gene calls are TRBV12-3 or TRBV12-4 and TRBJ1-5, with 12 bases that match TRBD1. CDR3 length equals 15 residues. V lost 6 bases to trimming and J lost 5 bases; unmatched junction nucleotides: 5. This CDR3 reads CASSSGTGGDQPQHF. CDR3 nucleotides: TGTGCCAGCAGCTCCGGGACAGGGGGCGATCAGCCCCAGCATTTT.

This clonotype was counted a few times. The chain combines TRBV5-1 with TRBJ2-2; no definite D call. Germline-derived CDR1 and CDR2 are SGHRS and YFSETQ. This CDR3 is built from 13 residues. Trimming stripped 4 bases from V and 4 bases from J, with 8 bases between. The CDR3: CASSPLATGELFF. The CDR3 DNA sequence: TGCGCCAGCAGCCCCTTAGCCACCGGGGAGCTGTTTTTT.

A few counts support this clonotype. V is TRBV24-1 and J is TRBJ2-7; 10 nucleotides match TRBD1. The CDR3 contains 15 residues. CDR1 KGHDR and CDR2 SFDVKD come from the germline V gene. V was clipped by 4 bases and J by 5 bases; unmatched bases: 7. CDR3 region: CATSDSDRGINEQYV. The CDR3 coding sequence is TGTGCCACCAGTGACTCGGACAGGGGGATCAACGAGCAGTACGTC.

This clonotype was counted many times. The chain uses TRBV11-2 and TRBJ2-3; D is perhaps TRBD2 (6 bases). CDR1 is SGHAT and CDR2 is FQNNGV in the germline V gene. CDR3 length: 15 residues. Trimming shortened V by 3 bases and J by 4 bases, and 14 bases separated the two germline ends. CDR3 loop: CASSFLTGEADTQYF. The CDR3 bases are TGTGCCAGCAGCTTTCTGACGGGGGAAGCAGATACGCAGTATTTT.

The rearrangement links TRBV12-3 or TRBV12-4 to TRBJ2-4, with D uncertain. The CDR3 sequence is 15 residues long. Trimming cost V 5 bases and J 1 base, with 12 bases left between them. In nucleotides, the CDR3 is TGTGCCAGCAGTCTCCCTACAAGGGCCAAAAACATTCAGTACTTC. It encodes CASSLPTRAKNIQYF.

This chain uses TRBV2 with TRBJ2-1; 7 bases map to TRBD1. Germline CDR1 SNHLY, CDR2 FYNNEI. Trimming took 5 bases from V and 1 from J; bases not matched to a gene: 5. The CDR3 is 15 amino acids. The CDR3 sequence: CASSSGTASYNEQFF. The CDR3 DNA is TGTGCCAGCAGTTCCGGGACAGCTTCCTACAATGAGCAGTTCTTC. The entire variable domain, with the rest obtained from reference TRBV2 and TRBJ2-1, is as follows: EPEVTQTPSHQVTQMGQEVILRCVPISNHLYFYWYRQILGQKVEFLVSFYNNEISEKSEIFDDQFSVERPDGSNFTLKIRSTKLEDSAMYFCASSSGTASYNEQFFGPGTRLTVL.

The sample holds a few counts of this clonotype. The gene calls are TRBV5-1 and TRBJ2-5, with D perhaps matching TRBD1 (5 bases). Trimming pared 4 bases from V and 5 bases from J, leaving 18 bases between. CDR1 is SGHRS and CDR2 is YFSETQ in the germline V gene. The CDR3 is 15 amino acids. The CDR3 is CASSPGGASRETQYF. The CDR3 coding sequence is TGCGCCAGCAGCCCCGGTGGGGCCTCCCGGGAGACCCAGTACTTC.